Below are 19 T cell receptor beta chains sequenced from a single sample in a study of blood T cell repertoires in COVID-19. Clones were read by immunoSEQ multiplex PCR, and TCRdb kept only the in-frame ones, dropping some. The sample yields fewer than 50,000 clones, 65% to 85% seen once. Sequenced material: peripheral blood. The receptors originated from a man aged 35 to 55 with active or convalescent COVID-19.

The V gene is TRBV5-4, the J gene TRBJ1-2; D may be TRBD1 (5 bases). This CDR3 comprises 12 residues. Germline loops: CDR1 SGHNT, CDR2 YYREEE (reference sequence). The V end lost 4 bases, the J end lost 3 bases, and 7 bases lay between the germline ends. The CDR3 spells CASSQGDYGYTF. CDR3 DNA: TGTGCCAGCAGCCAGGGTGACTATGGCTACACCTTC.

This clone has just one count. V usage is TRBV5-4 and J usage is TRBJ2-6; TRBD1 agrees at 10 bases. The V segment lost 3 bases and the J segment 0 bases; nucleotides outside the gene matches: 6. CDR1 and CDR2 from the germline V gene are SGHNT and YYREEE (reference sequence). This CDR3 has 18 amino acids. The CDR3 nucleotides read TGTGCCAGCAGCTGGGGGACAGGGGCCAGCTCTGGGGCCAACGTCCTGACTTTC. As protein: CASSWGTGASSGANVLTF.

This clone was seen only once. This chain's CDR3 is CASSLTMETQYF. The CDR3 region has the DNA TGTGCCAGCAGTCTAACCATGGAGACCCAGTACTTC. The chain links TRBV28 to TRBJ2-5; D is unclear. This CDR3 comprises 12 residues. Germline-derived CDR1 and CDR2 are MDHEN and SYDVKM. V was shortened by 5 bases and J by 5 bases, with 9 bases between the two germline ends.

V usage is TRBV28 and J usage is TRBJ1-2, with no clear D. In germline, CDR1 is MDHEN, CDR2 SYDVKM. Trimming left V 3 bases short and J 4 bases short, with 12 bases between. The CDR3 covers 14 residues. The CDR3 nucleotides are TGTGCCAGCAGTTTTACCGGCGGTCCCTATGGCTACACCTTC. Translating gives CASSFTGGPYGYTF.

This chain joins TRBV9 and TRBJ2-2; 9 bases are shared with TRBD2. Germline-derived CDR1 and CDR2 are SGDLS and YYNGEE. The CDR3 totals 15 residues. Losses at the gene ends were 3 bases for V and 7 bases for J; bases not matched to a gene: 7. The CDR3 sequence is CASSATSGPSGELFF. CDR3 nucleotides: TGTGCCAGCAGCGCGACTAGCGGCCCTAGCGGGGAGCTGTTTTTT.

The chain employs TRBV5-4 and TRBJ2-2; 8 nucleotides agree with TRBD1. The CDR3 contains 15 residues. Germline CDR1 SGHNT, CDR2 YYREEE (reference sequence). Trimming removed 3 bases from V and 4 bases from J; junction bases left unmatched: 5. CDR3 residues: CASSSGQGVTGELFF. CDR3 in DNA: TGTGCCAGCAGCTCCGGACAGGGCGTCACCGGGGAGCTGTTTTTT.

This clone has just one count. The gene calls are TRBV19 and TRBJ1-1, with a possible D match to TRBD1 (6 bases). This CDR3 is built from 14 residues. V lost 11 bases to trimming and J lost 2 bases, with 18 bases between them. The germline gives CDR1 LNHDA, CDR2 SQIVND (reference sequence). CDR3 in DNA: TGTGCCTCCCTGGTAAGGGGACACAACACTGAAGCTTTCTTT. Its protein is CASLVRGHNTEAFF.

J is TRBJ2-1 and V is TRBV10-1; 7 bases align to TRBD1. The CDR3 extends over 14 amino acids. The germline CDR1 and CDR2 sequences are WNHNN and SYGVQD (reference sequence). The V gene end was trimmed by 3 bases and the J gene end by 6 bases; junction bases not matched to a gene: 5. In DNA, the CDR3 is TGCGCCAGCAGTGAAAACAGGGGTATCAATGAGCAGTTCTTC. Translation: CASSENRGINEQFF.

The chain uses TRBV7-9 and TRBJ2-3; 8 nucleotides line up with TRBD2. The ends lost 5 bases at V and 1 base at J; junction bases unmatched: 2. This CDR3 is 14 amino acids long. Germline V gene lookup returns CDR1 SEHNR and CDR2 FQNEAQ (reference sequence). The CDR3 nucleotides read TGTGCCAGCAGCCCCGGGGGGGGCACAGATACGCAGTATTTT. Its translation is CASSPGGGTDTQYF.

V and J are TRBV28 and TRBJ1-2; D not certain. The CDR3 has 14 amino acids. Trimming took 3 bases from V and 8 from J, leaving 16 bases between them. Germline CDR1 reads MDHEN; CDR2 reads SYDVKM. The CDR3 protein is CASSFRPLERGYTF. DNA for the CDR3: TGTGCCAGCAGTTTCAGACCTCTGGAGAGAGGCTACACCTTC.

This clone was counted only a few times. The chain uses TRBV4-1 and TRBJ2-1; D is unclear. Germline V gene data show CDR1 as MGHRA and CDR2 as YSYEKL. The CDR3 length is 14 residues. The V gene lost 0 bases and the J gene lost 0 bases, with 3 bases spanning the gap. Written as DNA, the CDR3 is TGCGCCAGCAGCCAAGATAGCTCCTACAATGAGCAGTTCTTC. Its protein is CASSQDSSYNEQFF.

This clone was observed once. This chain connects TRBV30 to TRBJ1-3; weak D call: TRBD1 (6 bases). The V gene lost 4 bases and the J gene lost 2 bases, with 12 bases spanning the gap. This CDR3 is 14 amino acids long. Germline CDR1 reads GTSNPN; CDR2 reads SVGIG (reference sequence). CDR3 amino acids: CAWNQGYTGNTIYF. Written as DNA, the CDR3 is TGTGCCTGGAATCAGGGGTACACTGGAAACACCATATATTTT.

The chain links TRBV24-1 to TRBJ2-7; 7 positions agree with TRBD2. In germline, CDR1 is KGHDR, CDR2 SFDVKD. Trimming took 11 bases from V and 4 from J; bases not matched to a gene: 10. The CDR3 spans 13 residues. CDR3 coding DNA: TGTGCCATGCCTCCGGGACTACAATACGAGCAGTACTTC. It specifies CAMPPGLQYEQYF.

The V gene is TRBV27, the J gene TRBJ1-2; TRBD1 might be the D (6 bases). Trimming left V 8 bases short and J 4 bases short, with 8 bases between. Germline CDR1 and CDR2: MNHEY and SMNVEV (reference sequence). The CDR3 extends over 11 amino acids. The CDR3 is CASGQLYGYTF. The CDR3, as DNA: TGTGCCAGCGGACAGCTCTATGGCTACACCTTC.

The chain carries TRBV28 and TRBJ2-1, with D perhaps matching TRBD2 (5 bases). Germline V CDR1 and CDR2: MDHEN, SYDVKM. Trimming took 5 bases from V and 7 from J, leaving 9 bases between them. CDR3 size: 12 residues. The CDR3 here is CASSLSGNEQFF. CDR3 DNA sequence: TGTGCCAGCAGTCTCTCGGGGAATGAGCAGTTCTTC.

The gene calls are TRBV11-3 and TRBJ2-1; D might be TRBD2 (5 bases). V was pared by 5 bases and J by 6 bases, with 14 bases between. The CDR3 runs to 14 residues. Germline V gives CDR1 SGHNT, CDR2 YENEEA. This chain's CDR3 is CASSHYRGSNEQFF. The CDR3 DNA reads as TGTGCCAGCAGCCACTATCGGGGATCCAATGAGCAGTTCTTC.

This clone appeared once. CDR3 in DNA: TGTGCCAGCAGCCATGGGGGGGCCGAAGCTTTCTTT. The encoded protein is CASSHGGAEAFF. The chain joins TRBV3-1 (or the pseudogene TRBV3-2) to TRBJ1-1; D possibly corresponds to TRBD1 (6 bases). The CDR3 totals 12 residues. Germline values: CDR1 LGHDT, CDR2 YNNKEL (reference sequence). The V and J ends lost 3 bases and 8 bases respectively, with 10 bases between them.

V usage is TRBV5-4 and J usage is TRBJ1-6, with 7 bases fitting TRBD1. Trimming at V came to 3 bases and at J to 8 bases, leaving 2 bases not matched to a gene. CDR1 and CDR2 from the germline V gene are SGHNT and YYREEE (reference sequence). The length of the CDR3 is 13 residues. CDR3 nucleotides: TGTGCCAGCAGCTCTGACAGGGATTCACCCCTCCACTTT. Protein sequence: CASSSDRDSPLHF.

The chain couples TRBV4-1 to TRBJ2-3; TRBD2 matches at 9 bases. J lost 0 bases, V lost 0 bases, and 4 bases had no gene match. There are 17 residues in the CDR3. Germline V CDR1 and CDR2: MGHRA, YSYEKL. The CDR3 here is CASSQDRLAGSTDTQYF. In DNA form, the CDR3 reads TGCGCCAGCAGCCAAGACAGGCTAGCGGGGAGCACAGATACGCAGTATTTT.